The 12 T cell receptor beta chains below were found in one sample sequenced in a study of cytomegalovirus exposure and HLA in healthy donors. PCR involved 60 Vbeta and 13 Jbeta primers. TCRdb's table, derived via immunoSEQ multiplex PCR, lists solely in-frame clones and lacks some. Of 90,000 to 100,000 clones in the sample, roughly 76% were seen once. Sample: PBMCs. These receptors originate from a female donor in good health and CMV-seronegative.

The chain combines TRBV7-6 with TRBJ2-1, with TRBD2 identical over 12 bases. This CDR3 contains 15 residues. The germline V gene has CDR1 SGHVS and CDR2 FNYEAQ. Trimming took 5 bases from V and 9 from J; bases not matched to a gene: 8. The CDR3 loop is CASSIRTSGDSEQFF. The CDR3 region has the DNA TGTGCCAGCAGCATAAGGACTAGCGGGGACAGTGAGCAGTTCTTC.

J is TRBJ1-5 and V is TRBV28, with D possibly being TRBD1 (5 bases). V lost 8 bases and J 3 bases, leaving 11 bases between the germline ends. Germline CDR1 and CDR2: MDHEN and SYDVKM. This CDR3 is built from 13 residues. CDR3 sequence reads: CASQVRANQPQHF. CDR3 nucleotides: TGTGCCAGCCAGGTCAGGGCCAATCAGCCCCAGCATTTT. Full variable domain (missing parts from reference TRBV28 and TRBJ1-5): DVKVTQSSRYLVKRTGEKVFLECVQDMDHENMFWYRQDPGLGLRLIYFSYDVKMKEKGDIPEGYSVSREKKERFSLILESASTNQTSMYLCASQVRANQPQHFGDGTRLSIL.

The chain carries TRBV19 and TRBJ2-7, with 9 bases lining up with TRBD2. CDR1 LNHDA and CDR2 SQIVND come from the germline V gene (reference sequence). The V gene end was trimmed by 5 bases and the J gene end by 3 bases; junction bases not matched to a gene: 8. The CDR3 is 15 residues long. CDR3 residues: CASSPRASGNYEQYF. The CDR3 coding sequence is TGTGCCAGTAGTCCTCGAGCTAGCGGGAACTACGAGCAGTACTTC.

V is TRBV7-2 and J is TRBJ1-6; D is possibly TRBD1 (6 bases). V was clipped by 2 bases and J by 0 bases, with 11 bases between them. Germline CDR1 SGHTA, CDR2 FQGNSA. The CDR3 extends over 17 amino acids. The CDR3 loop reads CASSLTTGRSYNSPLHF. Here the CDR3 DNA reads TGTGCCAGCAGCTTAACGACAGGCCGCTCCTATAATTCACCCCTCCACTTT.

This clone appeared a single time. This sequence joins TRBV4-3 and TRBJ2-6; D not resolved. The CDR3 runs 16 residues. V gave up 0 bases and J gave up 0 bases, with 6 bases separating them. CDR1 and CDR2 from the germline V gene are LGHNA and YSLEER. CDR3 nucleotides: TGCGCCAGCAGCCAAGATCGCGGCTCTGGGGCCAACGTCCTGACTTTC. Translating it yields CASSQDRGSGANVLTF.

There are a few counts of this clone. The J gene is TRBJ1-1, the V gene TRBV29-1; a possible D gene is TRBD1 (6 bases). Trimming removed 4 bases from V and 3 bases from J, with 6 bases in between. This CDR3 comprises 11 residues. Germline V gene data show CDR1 as SQVTM and CDR2 as ANQGSEA. DNA for the CDR3: TGCAGCGTTGGACAGGACACTGAAGCTTTCTTT. It is translated as CSVGQDTEAFF.

This clone occurred many times. This chain joins TRBV5-1 and TRBJ2-3, with TRBD2 as a possible D gene (6 bases). The germline V gene encodes CDR1 SGHRS and CDR2 YFSETQ. The CDR3 length is 14 residues. V was pared by 3 bases and J by 1 base, with 9 bases between. The CDR3 DNA follows: TGCGCCAGCAGCTCGGGAGAGGGCACAGATACGCAGTATTTT. Encoded protein: CASSSGEGTDTQYF.

This clone was observed a few times. The rearrangement uses TRBV7-9 and TRBJ1-1, with D unclear. V gave up 5 bases and J gave up 1 base, with 8 bases separating them. The CDR3 totals 13 residues. Germline lookup yields CDR1 SEHNR and CDR2 FQNEAQ (reference sequence). The CDR3: CASSKTQNTEAFF. The CDR3, as DNA: TGTGCCAGCAGCAAAACACAGAACACTGAAGCTTTCTTT.

The J gene is TRBJ1-2, the V gene TRBV4-3; 7 bases line up with TRBD1. Germline loops: CDR1 LGHNA, CDR2 YSLEER. The CDR3 is made up of 13 amino acids. The V and J ends lost 1 base and 8 bases, in that order; junction bases with no gene match: 4. The chain's CDR3 is CASSQVTGEGYTF. The CDR3 DNA is TGCGCCAGCAGCCAAGTAACAGGGGAGGGCTACACCTTC.

This clone has only one observation. The chain is built from TRBV5-7 and TRBJ2-2; TRBD1 is a possible D gene (6 bases). TRBV5-7 falls under the ORF class, with uncertain function. The V and J ends lost 0 bases and 2 bases respectively, with 17 bases between them. This CDR3 comprises 18 residues. The CDR3 reads CASSLARGHRSNTGELFF. As DNA, the CDR3 is TGTGCCAGCAGCTTGGCAAGGGGACACCGGAGTAACACCGGGGAGCTGTTTTTT.

CDR3 loop: CASSSPGSETQYF. The CDR3 nucleotides read TGTGCCAGCAGTTCCCCAGGGTCGGAGACCCAGTACTTC. The V gene is TRBV28, the J gene TRBJ2-5; possible D gene TRBD1, 5 bases. CDR1 is MDHEN, CDR2 SYDVKM, per germline. This CDR3 contains 13 residues. The V and J ends lost 4 bases and 5 bases respectively, with 11 bases between them.

The J gene is TRBJ2-7, the V gene TRBV6-5; tentative D call: TRBD1 (5 bases). V was shortened by 2 bases and J by 2 bases, with 16 bases between the two germline ends. In germline, CDR1 is MNHEY, CDR2 SVGAGI. The CDR3 totals 16 residues. The CDR3: CASSYGAQVVAYEQYF. DNA of the CDR3: TGTGCCAGCAGTTACGGGGCGCAGGTGGTGGCCTACGAGCAGTACTTC.